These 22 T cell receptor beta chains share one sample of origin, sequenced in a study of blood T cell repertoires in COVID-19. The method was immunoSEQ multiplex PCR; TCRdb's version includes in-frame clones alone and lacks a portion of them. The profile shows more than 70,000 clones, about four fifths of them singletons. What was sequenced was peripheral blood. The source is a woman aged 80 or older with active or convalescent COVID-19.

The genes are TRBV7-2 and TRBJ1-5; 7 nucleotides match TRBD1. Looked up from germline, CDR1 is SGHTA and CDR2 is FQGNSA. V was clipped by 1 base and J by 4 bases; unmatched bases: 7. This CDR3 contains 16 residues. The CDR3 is CASSLETGLKNQPQHF. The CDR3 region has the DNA TGTGCCAGCAGCTTAGAGACAGGGTTGAAGAATCAGCCCCAGCATTTT.

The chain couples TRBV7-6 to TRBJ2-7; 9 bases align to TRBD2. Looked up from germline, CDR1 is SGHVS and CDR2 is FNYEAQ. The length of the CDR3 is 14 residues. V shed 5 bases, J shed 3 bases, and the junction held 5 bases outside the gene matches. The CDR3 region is CASSRFSGSYEQYF. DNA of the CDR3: TGTGCCAGCAGCCGATTTAGCGGGAGCTACGAGCAGTACTTC.

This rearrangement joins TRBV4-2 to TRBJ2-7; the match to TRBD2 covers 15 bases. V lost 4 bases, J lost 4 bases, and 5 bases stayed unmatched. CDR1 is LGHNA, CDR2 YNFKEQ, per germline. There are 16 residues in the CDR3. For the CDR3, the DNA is TGTGCCAGCAGCCTTTCGGGACTAGCGGGAGGTTACGAGCAGTACTTC. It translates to CASSLSGLAGGYEQYF.

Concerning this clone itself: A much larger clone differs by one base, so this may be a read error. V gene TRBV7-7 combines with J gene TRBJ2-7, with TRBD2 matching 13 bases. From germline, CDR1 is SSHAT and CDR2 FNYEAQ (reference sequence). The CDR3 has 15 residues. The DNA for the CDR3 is TGTGTTAGCAGCTTGGGACTAGCGGGGTTCGACGAGCAGTACTTC. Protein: CVSSLGLAGFDEQYF.

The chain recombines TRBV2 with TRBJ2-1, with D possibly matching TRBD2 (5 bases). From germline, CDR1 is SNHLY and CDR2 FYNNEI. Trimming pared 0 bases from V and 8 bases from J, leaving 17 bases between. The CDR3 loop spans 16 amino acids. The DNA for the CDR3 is TGTGCCAGCAGTGAAGCGATGGGCTCGGCGGGCGATGAGCAGTTCTTC. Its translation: CASSEAMGSAGDEQFF.

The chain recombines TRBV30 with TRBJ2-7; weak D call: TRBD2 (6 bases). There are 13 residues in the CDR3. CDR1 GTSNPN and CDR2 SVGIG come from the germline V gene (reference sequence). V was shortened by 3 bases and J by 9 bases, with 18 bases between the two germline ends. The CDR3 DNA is TGTGCCTGGAGAAAGGGGCCGGCGGGGATGCAGTACTTC. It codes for CAWRKGPAGMQYF.

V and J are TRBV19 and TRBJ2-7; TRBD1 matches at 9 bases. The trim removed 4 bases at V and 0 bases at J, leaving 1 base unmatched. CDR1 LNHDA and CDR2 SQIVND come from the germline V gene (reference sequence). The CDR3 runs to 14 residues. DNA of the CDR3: TGTGCCAGTAGTAAGGGACAGGGCTCCTACGAGCAGTACTTC. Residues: CASSKGQGSYEQYF.

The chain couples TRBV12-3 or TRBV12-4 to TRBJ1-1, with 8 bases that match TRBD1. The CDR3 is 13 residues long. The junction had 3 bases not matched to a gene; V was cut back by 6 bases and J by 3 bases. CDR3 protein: CASRWDRYTEAFF. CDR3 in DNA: TGTGCCAGCAGATGGGACAGGTACACTGAAGCTTTCTTT.

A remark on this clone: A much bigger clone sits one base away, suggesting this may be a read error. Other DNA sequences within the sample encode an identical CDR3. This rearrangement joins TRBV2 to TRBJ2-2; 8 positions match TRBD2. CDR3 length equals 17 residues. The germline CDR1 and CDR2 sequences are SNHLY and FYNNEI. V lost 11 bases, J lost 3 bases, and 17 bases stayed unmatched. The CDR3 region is CAPPRAGGGVDTGELFF. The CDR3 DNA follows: TGTGCCCCCCCCCGGGCCGGGGGGGGCGTGGACACCGGGGAGCTGTTTTTT.

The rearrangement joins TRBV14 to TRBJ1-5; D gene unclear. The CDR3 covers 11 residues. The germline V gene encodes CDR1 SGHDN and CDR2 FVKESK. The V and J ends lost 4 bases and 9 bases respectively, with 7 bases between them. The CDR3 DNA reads TGTGCCAGCAGCCTTATGTGGCCCCAGCATTTT. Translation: CASSLMWPQHF.

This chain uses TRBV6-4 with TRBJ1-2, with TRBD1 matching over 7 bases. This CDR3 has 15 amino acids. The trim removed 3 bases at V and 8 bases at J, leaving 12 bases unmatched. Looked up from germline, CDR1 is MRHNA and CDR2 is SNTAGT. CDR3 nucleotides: TGTGCCAGCAGTGAGTCCCGGGACAGAGGGAAGGGCTACACCTTC. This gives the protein CASSESRDRGKGYTF.

DNA of the CDR3: TGTGCCTGGAGTAACATCCGCGGGAGGGGCGAGACCCAGTACTTC. Translated, it gives CAWSNIRGRGETQYF. This chain joins TRBV30 and TRBJ2-5; 9 nucleotides line up with TRBD2. The V gene's germline CDR1 is GTSNPN and CDR2 SVGIG (reference sequence). This CDR3 has 15 amino acids. V dropped 2 bases and J dropped 5; count of bases not matched to a gene: 9. Supplemented by reference TRBV30 and TRBJ2-5, the full variable domain reads SQTIHQWPATLVQPVGSPLSLECTVEGTSNPNLYWYRQAAGRGLQLLFYSVGIGQISSEVPQNLSASRPQDRQFILSSKKLLLSDSGFYLCAWSNIRGRGETQYFGPGTRLLVL.

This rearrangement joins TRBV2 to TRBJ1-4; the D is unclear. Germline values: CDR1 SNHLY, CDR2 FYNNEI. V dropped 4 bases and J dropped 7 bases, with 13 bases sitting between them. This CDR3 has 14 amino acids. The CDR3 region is CASSGAVSGEKLFF. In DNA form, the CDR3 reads TGTGCCAGCAGTGGAGCAGTTTCGGGTGAAAAACTGTTTTTT.

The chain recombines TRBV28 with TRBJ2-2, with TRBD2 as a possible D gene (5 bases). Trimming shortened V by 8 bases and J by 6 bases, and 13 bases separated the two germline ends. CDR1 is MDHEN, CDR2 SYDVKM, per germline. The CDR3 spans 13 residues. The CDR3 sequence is CASCRGGSGELFF. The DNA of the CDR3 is TGTGCCAGCTGTCGGGGTGGGTCCGGGGAGCTGTTTTTT.

CDR3 in DNA: TGTGCCAGCAGGGCCCCGGGACAGTTCTACAATGAGCAGTTCTTC. Encoded protein: CASRAPGQFYNEQFF. V is TRBV28 and J is TRBJ2-1, with 7 bases identical to TRBD1. The CDR3 runs 15 residues. Germline loops: CDR1 MDHEN, CDR2 SYDVKM. V lost 6 bases, J lost 3 bases, and 8 bases stayed unmatched.

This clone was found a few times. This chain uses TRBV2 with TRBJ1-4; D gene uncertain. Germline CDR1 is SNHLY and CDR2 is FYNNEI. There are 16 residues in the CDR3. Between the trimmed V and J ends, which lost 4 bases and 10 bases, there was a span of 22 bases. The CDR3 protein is CASSAPGFSLTGKLFF. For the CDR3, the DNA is TGTGCCAGCAGTGCTCCGGGGTTCTCCCTTACGGGAAAACTGTTTTTT.

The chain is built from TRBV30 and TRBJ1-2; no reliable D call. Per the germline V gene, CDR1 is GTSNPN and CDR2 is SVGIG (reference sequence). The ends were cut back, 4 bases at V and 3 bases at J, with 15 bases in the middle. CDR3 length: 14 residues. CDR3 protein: CAWTTRVRHYGYTF. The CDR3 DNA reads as TGTGCCTGGACAACTCGCGTACGTCACTATGGCTACACCTTC.

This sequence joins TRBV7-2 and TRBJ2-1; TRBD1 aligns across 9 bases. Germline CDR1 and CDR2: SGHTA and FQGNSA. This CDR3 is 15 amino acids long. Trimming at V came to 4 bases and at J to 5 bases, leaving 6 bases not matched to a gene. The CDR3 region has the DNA TGTGCCAGCAGCTGGATCGGGACAGGGAACAATGAGCAGTTCTTC. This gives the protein CASSWIGTGNNEQFF.

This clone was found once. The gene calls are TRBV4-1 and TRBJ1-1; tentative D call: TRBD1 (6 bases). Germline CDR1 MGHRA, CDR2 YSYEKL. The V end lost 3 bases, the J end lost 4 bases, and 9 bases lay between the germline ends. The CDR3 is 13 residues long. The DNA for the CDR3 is TGCGCCAGCAGCCAGGGGGCGGGCACTGAAGCTTTCTTT. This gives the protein CASSQGAGTEAFF.

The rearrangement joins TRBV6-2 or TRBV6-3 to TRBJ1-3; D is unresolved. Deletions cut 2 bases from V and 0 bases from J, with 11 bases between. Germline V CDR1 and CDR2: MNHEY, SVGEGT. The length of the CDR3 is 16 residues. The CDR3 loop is CASSYRVAVSGNTIYF. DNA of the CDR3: TGTGCCAGCAGTTACCGGGTGGCGGTCTCTGGAAACACCATATATTTT.

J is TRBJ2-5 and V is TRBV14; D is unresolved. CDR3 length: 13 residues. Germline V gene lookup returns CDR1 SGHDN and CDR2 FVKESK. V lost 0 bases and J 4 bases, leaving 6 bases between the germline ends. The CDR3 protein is CASSQEPVETQYF. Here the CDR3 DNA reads TGTGCCAGCAGCCAAGAGCCGGTAGAGACCCAGTACTTC.

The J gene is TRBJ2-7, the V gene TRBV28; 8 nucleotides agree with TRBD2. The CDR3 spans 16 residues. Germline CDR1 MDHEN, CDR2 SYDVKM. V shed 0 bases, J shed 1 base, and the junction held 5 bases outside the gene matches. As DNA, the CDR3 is TGTGCCAGCAGTTTATGGGGGCGGGGGGCATCCTACGAGCAGTACTTC. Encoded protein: CASSLWGRGASYEQYF.